This T cell receptor (beta chain) was found in a study of T cell responses to AZD1222 COVID-19 vaccine (dated by TCRdb to about 2021). Some background on the complete study: AZD1222 recipients with second doses at about 4 weeks or about 12 weeks were pooled, because spike-specific TCR depth and breadth did not differ between schedules. A total of 233 trial participants underwent TCR sequencing, of whom approximately 210 received two doses of AZD1222 and about 25 received two doses of the MenACWY control vaccine. Enrollment into the trials was organized by age into subgroups of 18-55, 56-69 and 70-plus years, and those subgroups contained roughly 150, 30 and 60 TCR-sequenced participants, respectively.

This specimen's time point label, per the study, means: baseline before first vaccination. Vaccinee samples were obtained from the UK trials COV001 and COV002, which included a single-blind randomized controlled phase 2/3 trial of AZD1222 (ChAdOx1 nCoV-19) in healthy adults. For TCRbeta chain sequencing, PBMC samples were collected from trial participants at day 0 and at day 28 after the second dose. The CDR3 spans 15 residues, from the cysteine through the phenylalanine. Solely the CDR3 DNA is kept, with 45 bases framed from the first base. At the junction V is shortened by 0 bases and J by 2 bases, with 11 bases in between. CDR1 and CDR2 are read off the germline V gene (reference sequence) as SGHNT and YYREEE. A word on this clone: It lacks a known antigen. No base qualities exist here, and no much larger clone lies one base off it.

General findings and caveats noted by the study authors: Reportedly, almost half of the unique spike-specific TCRs recognized epitopes lying outside the regions that are mutated in the B.1.351 and B.1.1.7 variants. Because no day 14 peak-response samples were available, the repertoires could be characterized only after the peak T cell response. Conclusions about previously exposed vaccinees are limited because only a handful of AZD1222 recipients were SARS-CoV-2 seropositive at baseline. The 56-69-year group was small, and its depth increase did not reach significance, likely because of low power. After two AZD1222 doses, both the breadth and the depth of spike-specific TCRs were significantly higher than at day 0 and than in MenACWY recipients. CD4 TCRs associated with the vaccine covered the entire spike protein, and the dominant responses were in regions 160-218 and 743-854. Participants were mostly white British and included more females than males, and it was suggested by the authors that clonal diversity may have been underestimated.

The CDR3 regions of human TCRbeta chains were analyzed by immunosequencing. The published analysis was carried out like this. Repertoire TCRs were matched against a reference library of SARS-CoV-2-specific TCRs generated with the MIRA antigen-specificity platform. Breadth was defined as the fraction of unique TCRs that were SARS-CoV-2-associated, and depth was defined as the fraction of total T cells that were SARS-CoV-2-associated. Each spike-specific TCR was assigned to its reactive spike region and to a CD4 or CD8 class using the MIRA data. Log10-transformed breadth and depth values were compared by one-way ANOVA with Sidak's multiple comparisons tests. Not all clones reach the TCRdb copy of this immuneACCESS table, which keeps in-frame sequences only. Checked studies attribute under half of the gap to unresolved V genes and leave the rest unexplained. The V and J calls and the clone size are those of that table, but D and trimming were determined from the DNA. Counted in this sample were more than 50,000 clones; about 90% of them appeared once. The ten largest clones add up to under 6.5% of the sample.

Here the sequenced sample was peripheral blood, taken on day 0 of AZD1222 vaccination. This TCR derives from an adult in good health. Rearrangement joined TRBV5-4 to TRBJ1-2; the D gene is perhaps TRBD1, from 5 matching bases. The sequenced DNA: TGTGCCAGCAGCTTGGTTGGACGGGGGAACTATGGCTACACCTTC. The encoded protein is CASSLVGRGNYGYTF.